This TCR beta chain was recorded in a study of read filtering for tumor transcriptome and immune sequencing. Study in general: Whole-transcriptome libraries were prepared after DNase treatment.

On this clonotype: A much more abundant neighbour one base away suggests this may be a read error. The CDR3 does not close with the conserved phenylalanine or tryptophan, likely indicating a read error.

Germline V gene lookup returns CDR1 DFQATT and CDR2 SNEGSKA (reference sequence). Trimming at V came to 0 bases and at J to 12 bases, leaving 5 bases not matched to a gene. The CDR3 consists of 12 residues. This library used 300 to 450 ng RNA and molecular barcoded adaptors spanning alpha/delta and beta/gamma chains. TCRdb reprocessed the reads with MiXCR, giving one entry per CDR3 protein. The table records tens of thousands of distinct CDR3 sequences, more than 20% of them present only once. Sequencing used a population of CD138-negative cells sorted from bone marrow. This TCR came from a donor at least 40 years old with multiple myeloma. The chain uses TRBV20-1 and TRBJ2-1; 7 bases are shared with TRBD2. The CDR3 bases are TGCAGTGCTAGAGAGGGGGGGAGAGGGCAGTTCCTC. It encodes CSAREGGRGQFL.